Given below is one T cell receptor beta chain in context. Its cognate antigen is unknown. This sample was included in a study of shared clonotypes between healthy human individuals. Naive CD8 cells lacked CD45RO and underwent positive selection for CCR7, leaving out terminally differentiated effector memory CD45RA+ cells. The CDR3 sequence is 16 residues long. V lost 8 bases and J lost 3; bases outside the gene matches: 14. Germline CDR1 is MNHEY and CDR2 is SMNVEV (reference sequence). The data were produced by immunoSEQ multiplex PCR, yet TCRdb's version contains in-frame clones alone and is incomplete. The sample includes 2 million or so clones, just under 95% of them seen just once. Study conclusions and caveats: The study's rarefaction showed incomplete sorted-subset sequencing despite large depth. Estimated richness values were generally larger in naive subsets than in memory subsets. Unshared clonotypes carried lower generation probabilities than those common to all four donors.

Material for sequencing was naive CD8+ T cells sorted from blood. The TCR sequence derives from a man aged 18 to 35 in good health. The chain joins TRBV27 to TRBJ1-1; 8 bases are a match to TRBD1. The CDR3, as DNA: TGTGCCAGCCGCGCCCGGACAGGGCCTGGGGACACTGAAGCTTTCTTT. Translating gives CASRARTGPGDTEAFF.